These T cell receptor beta chains were read from a single sample in a study of OX40 agonist ivuxolimab in advanced cancers. Using immunoSEQ multiplex PCR, the repertoire was profiled, and TCRdb retains in-frame clones only, with some absent. The repertoire holds about 70,000 clones, with about four fifths as singletons. The sample here was CD4+ or CD8+ T cells sorted from blood, taken in a trial of the OX40 agonist ivuxolimab. All receptors come from an adult with an advanced solid tumor such as melanoma, head and neck, liver or kidney cancer. CDR3s include the opening cysteine and the closing phenylalanine or tryptophan. The order of the fields is D gene, V gene, J gene, clone size, CDR3 protein, CDR3 DNA. The D gene is left open where the match is weak. Clone size is shown for a subset of rows, as once, few, many or a class of expanded clone.

.,TRBV14,TRBJ1-1,few,CASSQVHSLVPEAFF,TGTGCCAGCAGCCAAGTGCACAGCTTAGTCCCTGAAGCTTTCTTT
.,TRBV30,TRBJ1-1,.,CAWSPRGAEAFF,TGTGCCTGGAGTCCCCGGGGGGCTGAAGCTTTCTTT
.,TRBV4-1,TRBJ2-3,.,CASSRLAAETQYF,TGCGCCAGCAGCCGGCTGGCCGCGGAGACGCAGTATTTT
TRBD1,TRBV27,TRBJ2-7,once,CASSPGAGGYEQYF,TGTGCCAGCAGTCCGGGTGCAGGGGGATACGAGCAGTACTTC
.,TRBV7-8,TRBJ1-1,.,CASSLMTGGNTEAFF,TGTGCCAGCAGCTTAATGACAGGCGGGAACACTGAAGCTTTCTTT
.,TRBV4-2,TRBJ2-1,.,CASSQDSFRTRPDNEQFF,TGTGCCAGCAGCCAAGATAGTTTTAGGACTCGGCCCGACAATGAGCAGTTCTTC
.,TRBV18,TRBJ1-5,.,CASSPGLNQPQHF,TGTGCCAGCTCACCGGGACTCAATCAGCCCCAGCATTTT
.,TRBV28,TRBJ1-3,.,CASSWGANTIYF,TGTGCCAGCAGTTGGGGGGCAAACACCATATATTTT
TRBD1,TRBV5-4,TRBJ1-6,few,CASSFGTGRNSPLHF,TGTGCCAGCAGCTTCGGGACAGGGCGGAATTCACCCCTCCACTTT
.,TRBV5-1,TRBJ1-5,.,CASSAGGNQPQHF,TGCGCCAGCAGCGCAGGGGGCAATCAGCCCCAGCATTTT
.,TRBV28,TRBJ2-5,.,CASKSGGLRWETQYF,TGTGCCTCCAAATCCGGCGGGTTACGGTGGGAGACCCAGTACTTC
.,TRBV9,TRBJ1-5,.,CASSVGPGSQPQHF,TGTGCCAGCAGCGTAGGCCCAGGGAGTCAGCCCCAGCATTTT
.,TRBV15,TRBJ1-2,.,CATSRDRYGYTF,TGTGCCACCAGCAGAGATCGGTATGGCTACACCTTC
.,TRBV11-2,TRBJ2-1,.,CASSLEASSYNEQFF,TGTGCCAGCAGCTTAGAGGCGAGCTCCTACAATGAGCAGTTCTTC
TRBD2,TRBV11-2,TRBJ2-7,few,CASSPLRGSGRGYEQYF,TGTGCCAGCAGCCCGCTGCGGGGTAGCGGGAGAGGCTACGAGCAGTACTTC
TRBD1,TRBV5-1,TRBJ2-1,.,CASSPGGTGVNEQFF,TGCGCCAGCAGCCCTGGGGGGACAGGGGTCAATGAGCAGTTCTTC
TRBD1,TRBV2,TRBJ1-4,once,CASSEVTGANEKLFF,TGTGCCAGCAGTGAGGTCACAGGGGCAAATGAAAAACTGTTTTTT
TRBD2,TRBV6-5,TRBJ2-2,.,CASSYLGGRYTGELFF,TGTGCCAGCAGTTACCTCGGCGGGAGATATACCGGGGAGCTGTTTTTT
.,TRBV7-2,TRBJ2-3,.,CASSPDQPSTDTQYF,TGTGCCAGCAGCCCGGACCAGCCTAGCACAGATACGCAGTATTTT
.,TRBV7-2,TRBJ1-1,once,CASSLGGTVNTEAFF,TGTGCCAGCAGCTTAGGAGGGACGGTGAACACTGAAGCTTTCTTT
.,TRBV28,TRBJ1-1,.,CASILFGGSTEAFF,TGTGCCAGCATTTTATTTGGGGGGTCCACTGAAGCTTTCTTT
.,TRBV7-2,TRBJ2-2,.,CASSLLGAGELFF,TGTGCCAGCAGCTTATTGGGGGCCGGGGAGCTGTTTTTT
TRBD1,TRBV4-2,TRBJ2-1,.,CASSPRDRGHEQFF,TGTGCCAGCAGCCCACGGGACAGGGGTCATGAGCAGTTCTTC
.,TRBV5-1,TRBJ1-1,.,CASSTQPSVPFLNTEAFF,TGCGCCAGCAGCACACAGCCCAGTGTGCCCTTCCTGAACACTGAAGCTTTCTTT
.,TRBV15,TRBJ1-5,.,CATSKSTVSNQPQHF,TGTGCCACCAGCAAGTCGACAGTTAGCAATCAGCCCCAGCATTTT
.,TRBV27,TRBJ1-1,.,CASSWGGRKNTEAFF,TGTGCCAGCAGCTGGGGTGGGCGTAAGAACACTGAAGCTTTCTTT
.,TRBV19,TRBJ1-1,.,CASKYWEGEAFF,TGTGCCAGTAAATATTGGGAGGGAGAAGCTTTCTTT
.,TRBV5-5,TRBJ1-1,.,CASSPVSRGEAFF,TGTGCCAGCAGTCCCGTAAGTCGGGGTGAAGCTTTCTTT
TRBD1,TRBV27,TRBJ2-7,.,CASSLQGDEQYF,TGTGCCAGCAGTTTGCAGGGGGACGAGCAGTACTTC
TRBD1,TRBV27,TRBJ2-7,.,CASSKGQGGYEQYF,TGTGCCAGCAGTAAGGGACAGGGTGGGTACGAGCAGTACTTC
TRBD2,TRBV5-1,TRBJ2-2,.,CASSLALSGTTNTGELFF,TGCGCCAGCAGCTTGGCGCTCAGCGGGACCACGAACACCGGGGAGCTGTTTTTT
.,TRBV5-1,TRBJ2-1,.,CASSLTRLDEQFF,TGCGCCAGCAGCTTGACTAGGCTCGATGAGCAGTTCTTC
.,TRBV19,TRBJ2-7,.,CASSINSGDPYEQYF,TGTGCCAGTAGTATAAACTCAGGGGACCCTTACGAGCAGTACTTC
.,TRBV5-4,TRBJ1-2,.,CASSGPGGYGYTF,TGTGCCAGCAGCGGCCCCGGCGGCTATGGCTACACCTTC
.,TRBV18,TRBJ1-2,.,CASSPSSRTDYGYTF,TGTGCCAGCTCACCATCCTCCCGTACGGACTATGGCTACACCTTC
.,TRBV29-1,TRBJ1-2,.,CSASEVSNYGYTF,TGCAGCGCCTCGGAGGTTTCTAACTATGGCTACACCTTC
TRBD2,TRBV7-3,TRBJ2-1,.,CASSSIAGASLNEQFF,TGTGCCAGCAGCTCTATAGCGGGAGCCTCTCTCAATGAGCAGTTCTTC
.,TRBV7-9,TRBJ2-3,.,CASSFRQSSTDTQYF,TGTGCCAGCAGCTTTAGACAATCTAGCACAGATACGCAGTATTTT
TRBD1,TRBV2,TRBJ1-2,few,CASIRREGAQGYTF,TGTGCCAGCATTAGGAGGGAGGGGGCGCAAGGCTACACCTTC
.,TRBV29-1,TRBJ1-5,.,CSGPGEGRPQHF,TGCAGCGGGCCAGGTGAGGGGAGGCCCCAGCATTTT
.,TRBV7-2,TRBJ2-7,.,CASSLVPISSYEQYF,TGTGCCAGCAGCTTAGTCCCCATCAGCTCCTACGAGCAGTACTTC
.,TRBV28,TRBJ2-6,.,CASSLIAGANVLTF,TGTGCCAGCAGTTTAATCGCCGGGGCCAACGTCCTGACTTTC
.,TRBV4-2,TRBJ1-2,few,CASSQDIGQSNYGYTF,TGTGCCAGCAGCCAAGATATCGGACAGTCGAACTATGGCTACACCTTC
.,TRBV7-9,TRBJ2-5,.,CASRLILGVGETQYF,TGTGCCAGCAGACTAATCTTAGGAGTCGGGGAGACCCAGTACTTC
.,TRBV6-1,TRBJ1-2,.,CASRVTGTANYGYTF,TGTGCCAGCAGGGTGACAGGCACAGCTAACTATGGCTACACCTTC
.,TRBV5-1,TRBJ2-5,.,CASSLFAASYQETQYF,TGCGCCAGCAGCCTGTTCGCGGCCTCGTACCAAGAGACCCAGTACTTC
.,TRBV23-1,TRBJ2-1,.,CASRKEDYRDTLVDEQFF,TGCGCCAGCAGGAAGGAGGACTACAGGGATACTCTCGTCGATGAGCAGTTCTTC
.,TRBV7-9,TRBJ1-1,.,CASSDTQGRTEAFF,TGTGCCAGCAGCGACACACAGGGCCGCACTGAAGCTTTCTTT
.,TRBV5-4,TRBJ1-2,few,CASSFRGRETNYGYTF,TGTGCCAGCAGCTTTAGGGGGAGGGAGACTAACTATGGCTACACCTTC